One sample yielded the 8 T cell receptor beta chains listed below, sequenced in a study of CD8 T cells in ankylosing spondylitis. From the 5' RACE reads, TCRdb called clonotypes with MiXCR, one entry per CDR3 protein. The data hold about 35,000 distinct CDR3 sequences, with 3% observed a single time. The material sequenced was blood, either unsorted or a sorted T cell fraction (not recorded which). These receptors were collected from a male donor with ankylosing spondylitis or in good health (not recorded which).

This clonotype was seen only a few times. The CDR3 coding sequence is TGTGCCAGCAGCGTAGAATTAGGAGGGACCGGGGAGCTGTTTTTT. It translates to CASSVELGGTGELFF. This chain uses TRBV9 with TRBJ2-2, with D possibly being TRBD2 (6 bases). This CDR3 is built from 15 residues. Deletions cut 0 bases from V and 5 bases from J, with 11 bases between. CDR1 and CDR2 (germline): SGDLS, YYNGEE. Full variable domain (missing parts from reference TRBV9 and TRBJ2-2): DSGVTQTPKHLITATGQRVTLRCSPRSGDLSVYWYQQSLDQGLQFLIQYYNGEERAKGNILERFSAQQFPDLHSELNLSSLELGDSALYFCASSVELGGTGELFFGEGSRLTVL.

The chain recombines TRBV24-1 with TRBJ2-7; D perhaps matches TRBD1 (5 bases). From germline, CDR1 is KGHDR and CDR2 SFDVKD. Trimming removed 12 bases at V and 6 bases at J, with 17 bases between. The CDR3 loop spans 12 amino acids. The CDR3 region has the DNA TGTGCCCCTCTTGGGGCCTGGGGCGAGCAGTACGTC. Amino acid sequence: CAPLGAWGEQYV.

This clonotype was detected many times. The chain has TRBV9 and TRBJ2-1; 12 nucleotides align to TRBD2. The CDR3 length is 15 residues. V dropped 5 bases and J dropped 4; count of bases not matched to a gene: 4. The germline CDR1 and CDR2 sequences are SGDLS and YYNGEE. CDR3 nucleotide sequence: TGTGCCAGCAGATCCGGGACTAGCGGGTACAATGAGCAGTTCTTC. This translates into CASRSGTSGYNEQFF.

This clonotype showed up many times. The rearrangement uses TRBV9 and TRBJ2-3, with a weak D call TRBD1 (5 bases). This CDR3 is built from 13 residues. CDR1 SGDLS and CDR2 YYNGEE come from the germline V gene. V was shortened by 1 base and J by 5 bases, with 8 bases between the two germline ends. The CDR3 DNA follows: TGTGCCAGCAGCGTACAGGGCAAAGATACGCAGTATTTT. This translates into CASSVQGKDTQYF.

This clonotype was observed many times. This sequence joins TRBV9 and TRBJ1-4; no reliable D call. The CDR3 loop spans 13 amino acids. Germline CDR1 SGDLS, CDR2 YYNGEE. Trimming pared 0 bases from V and 7 bases from J, leaving 7 bases between. The CDR3 DNA sequence: TGTGCCAGCAGCGTAGTGGCCGGTGAAAAACTGTTTTTT. Its translation is CASSVVAGEKLFF. The full variable domain, its missing parts supplied by reference TRBV9 and TRBJ1-4, is DSGVTQTPKHLITATGQRVTLRCSPRSGDLSVYWYQQSLDQGLQFLIQYYNGEERAKGNILERFSAQQFPDLHSELNLSSLELGDSALYFCASSVVAGEKLFFGSGTQLSVL.

This clonotype was picked up many times. The chain links TRBV9 to TRBJ1-1, with a weak D call TRBD1 (5 bases). Germline CDR1 is SGDLS and CDR2 is YYNGEE. V shed 0 bases and J shed 5 bases, with 14 bases lying between them. The CDR3 is 15 residues long. Here the CDR3 reads CASSVGGAEGTEAFF. The CDR3 nucleotides are TGTGCCAGCAGCGTAGGAGGGGCGGAGGGGACTGAAGCTTTCTTT.

This clonotype was detected a few times. The chain couples TRBV9 to TRBJ2-2, with a tentative D call TRBD2 (5 bases). The CDR3 runs 18 residues. In germline, CDR1 is SGDLS, CDR2 YYNGEE. V gave up 0 bases and J gave up 1 base, with 16 bases separating them. The CDR3 sequence: CASSVGLGLAGNTGELFF. CDR3 in DNA: TGTGCCAGCAGCGTAGGATTAGGGCTAGCCGGGAACACCGGGGAGCTGTTTTTT.

This clonotype was recorded at least ten times. This rearrangement joins TRBV9 to TRBJ2-3; 8 bases match TRBD1. CDR3 length equals 17 residues. Germline V gene sequence: CDR1 SGDLS, CDR2 YYNGEE. J lost 0 bases, V lost 0 bases, and 6 bases had no gene match. The CDR3 region is CASSVGWTGSSTDTQYF. The DNA for the CDR3 is TGTGCCAGCAGCGTAGGTTGGACAGGGTCAAGCACAGATACGCAGTATTTT.